These T cell receptor beta chains were read from a single sample in a study of blood T cell repertoires in COVID-19. Sequencing was performed with immunoSEQ multiplex PCR; in TCRdb, only in-frame clones are kept and a portion is missing. This table holds fewer than 250,000 clones, approximately 82% found once. Input material: peripheral blood. The receptor set was obtained from a woman between 70 and 85 years old with active or convalescent COVID-19. Each CDR3 is given with its conserved first and last residue. D genes are given only for firm matches.

>13|-|TRBV5-1
CASSFGEEETQYF
>14|TRBD1|TRBV7-6
CASSSGTGTDGYTF
>15|-|TRBV28
CASTTSGAGKTEAFF
>15|-|TRBV5-1
CASSPGQMDTGELFF
>17|TRBD1|TRBV7-8
CASSTRTGLRDGRGYTF
>13|-|TRBV14
CASSQVFNYGYTF
>17|-|TRBV4-3
CASSRYYRTEGNQPQHF
>16|TRBD1|TRBV9
CASSVVGTGAGGELFF
>15|-|TRBV10-3
CAISEASRNGNTIYF
>16|TRBD2|TRBV10-3
CAIRASGRADGNEQFF
>15|-|TRBV19
CASSNVQGSGNEQFF
>14|-|TRBV28
CASRPGLPIYGYTF
>15|-|TRBV7-9
CASSLQQSSTDTQYF
>15|TRBD1|TRBV3-1/TRBV3-2
CASSPQTGGRETQYF
>14|-|TRBV19
CASSGTGTNTEAFF
>14|-|TRBV25-1
CASSERQANYGYTF
>15|-|TRBV2
CAKGAASPKGTEAFF